This T cell receptor (beta chain) derives from a study of blood T cell repertoires in COVID-19. Overall study: From the United States, Italy and Spain came samples of acute and convalescent COVID-19. Sample material is recorded as cDNA or gDNA derived from T cells, B-cell-depleted T cells, or PBMCs.

V was cut by 2 bases and J by 3 bases, with 8 bases left in between. CDR3 length: 13 residues. CDR1 is SGDLS and CDR2 is YYNGEE in the germline V gene. Original analysis: Reference gene primers were amplified, and this amplification served to estimate nucleated cell counts. Here immunoSEQ multiplex PCR was the method, and the copy in TCRdb shows in-frame clones only, minus some. V, J and clone size reflect that table, while D and trimming were determined from the DNA. The data contain fewer than 20,000 clones, roughly four fifths of them seen just once; the ten biggest clones take up 21%. The receptor comes from an elderly man with active COVID-19. The specimen was peripheral blood. This chain links TRBV9 with TRBJ2-5, with D perhaps TRBD1 (5 bases). CDR3 region: CASSVGPKETQYF. The CDR3 nucleotides are TGTGCCAGCAGCGTGGGGCCTAAAGAGACCCAGTACTTC.